The 4 T cell receptor beta chains reported below all come from one sample, sequenced in a study of T cells after posttransplantation cyclophosphamide. Sampled 1 year posttransplant, controls received myeloablative marrow transplants, methotrexate and a calcineurin inhibitor. The data were produced by immunoSEQ multiplex PCR, yet TCRdb's version contains in-frame clones alone and is incomplete. The sample consists of some 17,000 clones, about 82% of them appearing once. Sequencing was performed on PBMCs, taken approximately 64 weeks after allogeneic stem cell transplant with calcineurin inhibitor and methotrexate. The receptors here all came from a male patient between 25 and 39 years old who received an allogeneic stem cell transplant from an unrelated donor, was CMV-positive, and had acute and chronic GVHD. Some T cells may be graft donor cells.

The count of this clone is one. The chain uses TRBV2 and TRBJ2-7; 9 nucleotides match TRBD1. J gave up 4 bases and V 10 bases, and 14 bases lay outside the gene matches. The CDR3 extends over 15 amino acids. Germline CDR1 is SNHLY and CDR2 is FYNNEI. The CDR3 loop is CAKKRLDRGAYEQYF. The CDR3 nucleotides are TGTGCCAAAAAACGCCTAGACAGGGGGGCGTACGAGCAGTACTTC.

CDR3 DNA sequence: TGTGCCAGTAGTATATTCGCAGGGGGCACTGAGCAGTTCTTC. Translating gives CASSIFAGGTEQFF. This chain joins TRBV19 and TRBJ2-1; 8 bases are shared with TRBD1. Germline V gene data show CDR1 as LNHDA and CDR2 as SQIVND (reference sequence). The CDR3 contains 14 residues. V was clipped by 2 bases and J by 9 bases; unmatched bases: 6.

The table lists this clone with a count of one. V usage is TRBV27 and J usage is TRBJ2-4; 7 nucleotides match TRBD1. This CDR3 comprises 14 residues. The junction had 7 bases not matched to a gene; V was cut back by 3 bases and J by 8 bases. In germline, CDR1 is MNHEY, CDR2 SMNVEV (reference sequence). CDR3: CASSFQGEGDIQYF. The CDR3 DNA is TGTGCCAGCAGTTTTCAGGGGGAAGGGGACATTCAGTACTTC.

Remarks on this clone: The identical CDR3 is also encoded by other nucleotide sequences in the sample. The rearrangement joins TRBV5-3 to TRBJ1-1, with D tentatively TRBD1 (5 bases). TRBV5-3 is an ORF; its function is uncertain. CDR3 length equals 13 residues. Trimming stripped 4 bases from V and 7 bases from J, with 14 bases between. This CDR3 reads CARSGPQGSEAFF. The CDR3, as DNA: TGTGCCAGAAGCGGTCCCCAGGGCAGTGAAGCTTTCTTT.